Included here is one T cell receptor beta chain sequence, with context. Specified time point: after dendritic cell vaccination, including at tumor progression/relapse. This record comes from a study of glioma-infiltrating T cells after dendritic cell vaccination. This CDR3 contains 16 residues. Unmatched junction bases numbered 7, after V lost 3 bases and J lost 0 bases. CDR1 and CDR2 (germline): KGHSH, LQKENI. Profiling relied on immunoSEQ multiplex PCR, and the TCRdb table lists in-frame clones only, not all of them. The table records approximately 46,000 clones, around nine tenths of them present only once.

The TCR was taken from a human donor with glioblastoma. The specimen was blood, collected after dendritic cell vaccination. The chain recombines TRBV18 with TRBJ1-2; 7 bases align to TRBD1. The CDR3 loop is CASSPRGDSSNYGYTF. The CDR3 DNA follows: TGTGCCAGCTCACCGCGGGGGGACAGTTCTAACTATGGCTACACCTTC.